These T cell receptor beta chains were read from a single sample in a study of shared clonotypes between healthy human individuals. Data came from immunoSEQ multiplex PCR; TCRdb stores just in-frame clones and leaves some out. The sample carries millions of clones, approximately 90% recorded once. The sequenced sample was naive CD4+ T cells sorted from blood. These receptors came from a man younger than 35 in good health. Both conserved end residues are part of each CDR3. D genes are given only for firm matches. Size is stated for part of the rows, as once, few or many counts, or as a class when the clone is expanded.

CDR3 length	V gene	clone size	D gene	J gene	CDR3 protein	CDR3 DNA
15	TRBV6-5	.	.	TRBJ2-2	CASSYKGAGTGELFF	TGTGCCAGCAGTTACAAGGGCGCGGGCACCGGGGAGCTGTTTTTT
14	TRBV6-1	.	.	TRBJ1-2	CASSEAPGNYGYTF	TGTGCCAGCAGTGAAGCGCCGGGAAACTATGGCTACACCTTC
12	TRBV29-1	.	.	TRBJ1-2	CSTTRVGDGYTF	TGCAGCACAACCAGGGTGGGGGATGGCTACACCTTC
14	TRBV5-1	.	.	TRBJ2-5	CASSAGTGKETQYF	TGCGCCAGCAGCGCCGGGACGGGTAAAGAGACCCAGTACTTC
13	TRBV5-8	once	.	TRBJ1-5	CASSPTHIQPQHF	TGTGCCAGCAGCCCAACACATATTCAGCCCCAGCATTTT
11	TRBV7-2	.	.	TRBJ1-1	CASSLGTEAFF	TGTGCCAGCAGCTTAGGTACAGAAGCTTTCTTT
16	TRBV11-2	.	.	TRBJ1-4	CASSTRVDPNHEKLFF	TGTGCCAGCAGCACTCGGGTAGATCCTAACCATGAAAAACTGTTTTTT
17	TRBV5-1	once	TRBD2	TRBJ2-3	CASSLALQAGVLDTQYF	TGCGCCAGCAGCTTGGCCCTTCAAGCGGGGGTTTTGGATACGCAGTATTTT
12	TRBV19	.	.	TRBJ2-1	CASSTLYNEQFF	TGTGCCAGTAGTACCCTCTACAATGAGCAGTTCTTC
15	TRBV7-3	.	TRBD2	TRBJ2-3	CASSFQRGGTDTQYF	TGTGCCAGCAGCTTTCAGCGGGGGGGCACAGATACGCAGTATTTT
13	TRBV27	.	TRBD1	TRBJ1-5	CASRTGEGQPQHF	TGTGCCAGCAGGACAGGGGAGGGGCAGCCCCAGCATTTT
13	TRBV18	.	.	TRBJ1-1	CASSPGGNTEAFF	TGTGCCAGCTCACCGGGCGGGAACACTGAAGCTTTCTTT
16	TRBV19	.	.	TRBJ2-6	CASSITALSGANVLTF	TGTGCCAGTAGTATAACAGCCCTCTCTGGGGCCAACGTCCTGACTTTC
14	TRBV6-6	once	.	TRBJ1-2	CASSPLTANYGYTF	TGTGCCAGCAGTCCTTTAACAGCTAACTATGGCTACACCTTC
14	TRBV4-1	.	.	TRBJ1-5	CASSQDRVPQPQHF	TGCGCCAGCAGCCAAGATCGCGTCCCCCAGCCCCAGCATTTT
15	TRBV19	.	.	TRBJ1-5	CASRPADRNNQPQHF	TGTGCCAGTAGACCCGCGGACAGAAACAATCAGCCCCAGCATTTT
14	TRBV10-3	.	TRBD1	TRBJ2-7	CAIRRDRGPYEQYF	TGTGCCATCAGGCGTGACAGGGGGCCCTACGAGCAGTACTTC
15	TRBV27	.	TRBD1	TRBJ2-7	CASSLYRTGTYEQYF	TGTGCCAGCAGTTTATACCGGACAGGGACCTACGAGCAGTACTTC
14	TRBV11-2	.	.	TRBJ1-2	CASSLGAGWRGYTF	TGTGCCAGCAGCTTAGGGGCGGGGTGGAGAGGCTACACCTTC
14	TRBV5-1	.	TRBD2	TRBJ2-5	CASSMTSGTETQYF	TGCGCCAGCAGCATGACTAGCGGGACCGAGACCCAGTACTTC
16	TRBV23-1	.	.	TRBJ2-7	CASSQLAGCNLYEQYF	TGCGCCAGCAGTCAATTAGCAGGGTGTAACCTCTACGAGCAGTACTTC
14	TRBV5-1	.	.	TRBJ2-2	CASSRNTNTGELFF	TGCGCCAGCAGCCGGAACACGAACACCGGGGAGCTGTTTTTT